The T cell receptor beta chain under discussion was sequenced for a study of T cell responses to AZD1222 COVID-19 vaccine (dated by TCRdb to the early 2020s). Context from the whole study: Because spike-specific TCR depth and breadth did not differ between the two schedules, AZD1222 recipients who got a second dose at roughly 4 weeks were pooled with those who got a second dose at roughly 12 weeks. TCR sequencing covered fewer than 250 trial participants: approximately 200 given two doses of AZD1222 and 26 given two doses of MenACWY control vaccine. Trial participants were enrolled by age into subgroups of 18-55, 56-69 and 70-plus years, and around 150, 28 and 57 TCR-sequenced participants, respectively, were included in these subgroups.

Broad study findings and their caveats: The vaccine-associated CD4 TCRs covered the entire spike protein, and the dominant responses fell in regions 160-218 and 743-854. Because no day 14 peak-response samples were available, the repertoires could be characterized only after the peak T cell response. Epitopes outside the regions mutated in the B.1.351 and B.1.1.7 variants were reportedly recognized by nearly half of the unique spike-specific TCRs. Conclusions about previously exposed vaccinees were limited because only six AZD1222 recipients were SARS-CoV-2 seropositive at baseline. Most participants were white British and females outnumbered males, and the authors suggested that clonal diversity may have been underestimated. In the small 56-69-year group, the increase in depth fell short of significance, most likely because of low power. After two AZD1222 doses, spike-specific TCR breadth and depth were significantly higher than at day 0 and than in MenACWY recipients.

Turning to this clone: What antigen it recognizes has not been identified. Base qualities are missing; no much larger clone stands one base away.

The CDR3 regions of human TCRbeta chains were subjected to immunosequencing. As for how the authors treated the data: Repertoire TCRs were checked for matches against a reference library of SARS-CoV-2-specific TCRs that had been generated using the MIRA antigen-specificity platform. Breadth was defined as the fraction of unique TCRs that were SARS-CoV-2-associated, and depth was defined as the fraction of total T cells that were SARS-CoV-2-associated. Using the MIRA data, each spike-specific TCR was mapped to the spike region that the TCR reacts to and placed in a CD4 or CD8 class. Log10-transformed breadth and depth values were compared by one-way ANOVA with Sidak's multiple comparisons tests. The immuneACCESS repertoire file appears here via TCRdb, limited to in-frame rearrangements. These files lack a portion of the clones; in checked studies, under half of the deficit traces to unresolved V genes, and the cause of the others is not known. V and J calls and clone size follow that table, whereas D and trimming were derived from the DNA. Counted in this sample were approximately 150,000 clones; around 87% of them appeared once. The biggest ten clones account for 1.6% of the sample.

V is pruned by 5 bases and J by 3 bases, leaving 7 bases of the junction without a gene match. As encoded in the germline V gene, CDR1 is MDHEN while CDR2 is SYDVKM. The CDR3 sequence holds 15 residues, the cysteine and phenylalanine included. Only CDR3 DNA is held: 45 bases, read in frame from base 1. Read against the paper, the sample's time point label means: baseline before first vaccination. Samples from vaccinated people were obtained from the UK trials COV001 and COV002, which included a single-blind randomized controlled phase 2/3 trial of AZD1222 (ChAdOx1 nCoV-19) in healthy adults. For TCRbeta chain sequencing, PBMC samples from trial participants were taken at day 0 and at day 28 after the second dose.

Specimen: peripheral blood, collected on day 0 of AZD1222 vaccination. This receptor was identified in an adult in good health. In this chain, TRBV28 is recombined with TRBJ2-3; 8 bases in between match TRBD2. Here the CDR3 is given as CASSLQREWTDTQYF. The sequenced DNA: TGTGCCAGCAGTCTCCAGCGGGAGTGGACAGATACGCAGTATTTT.